The sequence of this TCR beta chain was determined in a study of radiotherapy plus CTLA-4 blockade in lung cancer. Sequencing was performed with immunoSEQ multiplex PCR; in TCRdb, only in-frame clones are kept and a portion is missing. The sample yields roughly 42,000 clones, 79% seen once. Per germline, CDR1 KGHSH and CDR2 LQKENI. The CDR3 totals 15 residues. Trimming removed 3 bases from V and 5 bases from J; junction bases left unmatched: 8. About this clone itself: What it binds is not known.

General study points: Blood-borne expansion of tumor-derived TCR clones followed radiotherapy plus ipilimumab.

This TCR derives from a human donor with non-small cell lung cancer that progressed on radiotherapy plus ipilimumab. The chain combines TRBV18 with TRBJ2-5; 8 bases agree with TRBD1. The source was peripheral blood, collected from a patient treated with radiotherapy plus ipilimumab. CDR3 sequence reads: CASSPPGGAKETQYF. DNA of the CDR3: TGTGCCAGCTCACCGCCAGGGGGCGCGAAGGAGACCCAGTACTTC. Looking up the rest from reference TRBV18 and TRBJ2-5 gives the full variable domain: NAGVMQNPRHLVRRRGQEARLRCSPMKGHSHVYWYRQLPEEGLKFMVYLQKENIIDESGMPKERFSAEFPKEGPSILRIQQVVRGDSAAYFCASSPPGGAKETQYFGPGTRLLVL.